Below are 24 T cell receptor beta chains sequenced from a single sample in a study of blood T cell repertoires in COVID-19. Here immunoSEQ multiplex PCR was the method, and the copy in TCRdb shows in-frame clones only, minus some. The repertoire holds 150,000 or so clones, with 60% to 80% as singletons. The sample consisted of PBMCs or T cells enriched from blood (not recorded which). These receptors came from a woman aged 50 to 60 who had recovered from COVID-19.

The chain couples TRBV7-9 to TRBJ2-1, with 12 bases lining up with TRBD2. CDR3 length equals 15 residues. Germline V gene data show CDR1 as SEHNR and CDR2 as FQNEAQ (reference sequence). V lost 3 bases and J lost 5; bases outside the gene matches: 2. CDR3 bases: TGTGCCAGCAGCTTTCGACTAGCGGGGGACAATGAGCAGTTCTTC. Its translation is CASSFRLAGDNEQFF.

Remarks on this clone: The same CDR3 arises from other DNA sequences in this sample as well. The genes are TRBV30 and TRBJ1-5; maybe TRBD1 (5 bases). The V and J ends lost 1 base and 4 bases respectively, with 11 bases between them. This CDR3 is built from 14 residues. Per the germline V gene, CDR1 is GTSNPN and CDR2 is SVGIG (reference sequence). The CDR3 DNA reads as TGTGCCTGGAGTGCAGTCCAGGGAAATCAGCCCCAGCATTTT. It translates to CAWSAVQGNQPQHF.

As regards this clone: The junction departs from the called germline gene at one end, perhaps through a read error. The chain carries TRBV12-3 or TRBV12-4 and TRBJ2-7; the match to TRBD1 covers 7 bases. The CDR3 covers 11 residues. Here the CDR3 reads CASSKTTGLLF. The CDR3 DNA follows: TGTGCCAGCAGTAAAACGACAGGGTTACTCTTC.

This rearrangement joins TRBV24-1 to TRBJ2-1; 13 positions match TRBD2. CDR3 length: 18 residues. V shed 3 bases and J 5 bases; nucleotides not matched to a gene: 9. In germline, CDR1 is KGHDR, CDR2 SFDVKD. In nucleotides, the CDR3 is TGTGCCACCAGTGATCCCCTCGGGACTAGCGGGACCAACAATGAGCAGTTCTTC. Its translation: CATSDPLGTSGTNNEQFF.

The J gene is TRBJ2-1, the V gene TRBV6-6, with D tentatively TRBD2 (5 bases). The CDR3 is 13 residues long. Germline-derived CDR1 and CDR2 are MNHNY and SVGAGI (reference sequence). V was clipped by 11 bases and J by 2 bases, with 13 bases between them. The CDR3, as DNA: TGTGCCCTTCGGACTGACGCCTACAATGAGCAGTTCTTC. As protein: CALRTDAYNEQFF.

The V gene is TRBV11-2, the J gene TRBJ1-1, with 10 bases lining up with TRBD1. This CDR3 spans 13 amino acids. Germline values: CDR1 SGHAT, CDR2 FQNNGV. Trimming removed 6 bases from V and 10 bases from J; junction bases left unmatched: 8. The CDR3 spells CASRETGGGRAFF. Here the CDR3 DNA reads TGTGCCAGCAGGGAGACAGGGGGCGGTCGAGCTTTCTTT. Full variable domain (rest looked up from reference TRBV11-2 and TRBJ1-1): EAGVAQSPRYKIIEKRQSVAFWCNPISGHATLYWYQQILGQGPKLLIQFQNNGVVDDSQLPKDRFSAERLKGVDSTLKIQPAKLEDSAVYLCASRETGGGRAFFGQGTRLTVV.

The chain uses TRBV2 and TRBJ1-5; D uncertain. The germline V gene encodes CDR1 SNHLY and CDR2 FYNNEI. V lost 4 bases to trimming and J lost 5 bases, with 15 bases between them. CDR3 length equals 15 residues. The CDR3 DNA reads as TGTGCCAGCAGTGCTGAGGGCGGGAGGGATCAGCCCCAGCATTTT. Protein product: CASSAEGGRDQPQHF.

This chain joins TRBV6-5 and TRBJ2-1; D may be TRBD1 (5 bases). Trimming removed 7 bases at V and 0 bases at J, with 7 bases between. CDR3 length: 13 amino acids. Per the germline V gene, CDR1 is MNHEY and CDR2 is SVGAGI. CDR3 bases: TGTGCCAGCAAACAGGACTCCTACAATGAGCAGTTCTTC. Translated, it gives CASKQDSYNEQFF.

CDR3 nucleotides: TGTGCCAGCAGGAGAAGAAACGAGACCCAGTACTTC. This gives the protein CASRRRNETQYF. This chain links TRBV7-8 with TRBJ2-5; D unresolved. V was pared by 6 bases and J by 5 bases, with 10 bases between. CDR3 length: 12 amino acids. CDR1 and CDR2 from the germline V gene are SGHVS and FQNEAQ.

In this sample, this clone turned up once. This chain joins TRBV29-1 and TRBJ1-1; TRBD1 matches 9 bases. CDR3 length equals 13 residues. The V segment lost 4 bases and the J segment 4 bases; nucleotides outside the gene matches: 4. Per the germline V gene, CDR1 is SQVTM and CDR2 is ANQGSEA. CDR3 DNA sequence: TGCAGCGTTGCATCACAGGGGGCCACTGAAGCTTTCTTT. Translated, it gives CSVASQGATEAFF.

This clone was found once. CDR3: CSASRSGTEGEQFF. The CDR3 DNA is TGCAGTGCGAGTCGATCGGGAACGGAGGGTGAGCAGTTCTTC. V and J are TRBV20-1 and TRBJ2-1; tentatively, D is TRBD2 (6 bases). Germline values: CDR1 DFQATT, CDR2 SNEGSKA (reference sequence). V was clipped by 6 bases and J by 9 bases, with 21 bases between them. The CDR3 is 14 amino acids.

The CDR3 here is CASSPQSGTGGGYTF. The CDR3 nucleotides read TGTGCCAGCAGCCCTCAATCCGGGACAGGGGGTGGCTACACCTTC. This rearrangement joins TRBV7-6 to TRBJ1-2; 11 bases fit TRBD1. This CDR3 has 15 amino acids. The V segment lost 5 bases and the J segment 7 bases; nucleotides outside the gene matches: 9. Germline V CDR1 and CDR2: SGHVS, FNYEAQ.

Here the CDR3 reads CATSSGNEYEQYF. The CDR3 DNA reads TGTGCCACCAGTAGCGGGAATGAGTACGAGCAGTACTTC. This chain uses TRBV24-1 with TRBJ2-7; TRBD2 agrees at 7 bases. The V gene end was trimmed by 6 bases and the J gene end by 4 bases; junction bases not matched to a gene: 5. The CDR3 runs 13 residues. CDR1 is KGHDR, CDR2 SFDVKD, per germline.

The V and J genes are TRBV30 and TRBJ1-1, with a tentative D call TRBD1 (5 bases). Trimming cost V 1 base and J 11 bases, with 11 bases left between them. Germline CDR1 GTSNPN, CDR2 SVGIG (reference sequence). The CDR3 covers 11 residues. The CDR3 region has the DNA TGTGCCTGGAGTGCGGGGGTAAGCGCTTTCTTT. Translation gives CAWSAGVSAFF.

This clone was counted a few times. This chain uses TRBV9 with TRBJ2-2; D may be TRBD2 (6 bases). The V and J ends lost 4 bases and 4 bases respectively, with 14 bases between them. The CDR3 consists of 15 residues. Germline values: CDR1 SGDLS, CDR2 YYNGEE. The chain's CDR3 is CASSPIGGITGELFF. CDR3 DNA sequence: TGTGCCAGCAGCCCAATCGGGGGAATCACCGGGGAGCTGTTTTTT.

V and J are TRBV19 and TRBJ1-2; tentatively, D is TRBD1 (5 bases). Trimming removed 1 base at V and 8 bases at J, with 17 bases between. The CDR3 is 15 amino acids. Germline values: CDR1 LNHDA, CDR2 SQIVND (reference sequence). The CDR3 DNA reads TGTGCCAGTAGTATAGCCGGGACTAAGGGTAGCGGCTACACCTTC. Protein product: CASSIAGTKGSGYTF.

This clone is a singleton in its sample. The gene calls are TRBV6-5 and TRBJ1-2; D remains unclear. The V gene lost 10 bases and the J gene lost 8 bases, with 14 bases spanning the gap. There are 11 residues in the CDR3. The germline CDR1 and CDR2 sequences are MNHEY and SVGAGI. In DNA, the CDR3 is TGTGCCACCTCCTCGTCAGTGGGCTACACCTTC. Protein product: CATSSSVGYTF.

This chain connects TRBV4-2 to TRBJ1-2, with 8 bases lining up with TRBD1. Losses at the gene ends were 4 bases for V and 8 bases for J; bases not matched to a gene: 9. This CDR3 has 14 amino acids. From germline, CDR1 is LGHNA and CDR2 YNFKEQ. CDR3 sequence reads: CASSLLSTGEGYTF. Written as DNA, the CDR3 is TGTGCCAGCAGCCTCCTATCGACAGGGGAGGGCTACACCTTC.

The chain links TRBV27 to TRBJ1-1, with 9 positions matching TRBD1. This CDR3 is 18 amino acids long. The germline V gene has CDR1 MNHEY and CDR2 SMNVEV (reference sequence). The J segment lost 5 bases and the V segment lost 6 bases, leaving 19 bases of the junction unmatched. Here the CDR3 reads CASSRDREGRVEVTEAFF. Here the CDR3 DNA reads TGTGCCAGCAGCCGGGACAGGGAAGGACGGGTTGAAGTAACTGAAGCTTTCTTT.

The chain combines TRBV23-1 with TRBJ2-3; D not resolved. TRBV23-1 is flagged as an ORF with uncertain function. Between the trimmed V and J ends, which lost 6 bases and 8 bases, there was a span of 9 bases. The CDR3 is 11 residues long. DNA of the CDR3: TGCGCCAGCAGCCTTCCGGGTACGCAGTATTTT. Translated, it gives CASSLPGTQYF.

V and J are TRBV27 and TRBJ1-6; a weak D match, TRBD1 (6 bases). V was clipped by 6 bases and J by 6 bases, with 12 bases between them. Germline CDR1 MNHEY, CDR2 SMNVEV (reference sequence). CDR3 length equals 14 residues. CDR3 bases: TGTGCCAGCAGCTCGGGACAACTTAATTCACCCCTCCACTTT. The encoded protein is CASSSGQLNSPLHF.

The sample holds a few counts of this clone. The V call is TRBV7-8, the J call TRBJ1-2; 10 nucleotides agree with TRBD1. Per the germline V gene, CDR1 is SGHVS and CDR2 is FQNEAQ. The CDR3 consists of 13 residues. Losses at the gene ends were 5 bases for V and 6 bases for J; bases not matched to a gene: 3. The chain's CDR3 is CASSLGQGDGYTF. The CDR3 coding sequence is TGTGCCAGCAGCCTTGGACAGGGGGATGGCTACACCTTC. Full variable domain (remainder filled in from reference TRBV7-8 and TRBJ1-2): GAGVSQSPRYKVAKRGQDVALRCDPISGHVSLFWYQQALGQGPEFLTYFQNEAQLDKSGLPSDRFFAERPEGSVSTLKIQRTQQEDSAVYLCASSLGQGDGYTFGSGTRLTVV.

This clone is classed as medium-sized (0.01 to 0.1%). The chain employs TRBV5-1 and TRBJ1-3, with D unclear. The V and J ends lost 0 bases and 2 bases respectively, with 6 bases between them. This CDR3 has 14 amino acids. CDR1 is SGHRS, CDR2 YFSETQ, per germline. The CDR3 reads CASSLETPGNTIYF. The CDR3 nucleotides are TGCGCCAGCAGCTTGGAGACTCCTGGAAACACCATATATTTT.

The chain combines TRBV10-2 with TRBJ2-1; 11 nucleotides agree with TRBD2. This CDR3 comprises 16 residues. V was clipped by 3 bases and J by 4 bases; unmatched bases: 5. The germline gives CDR1 WSHSY, CDR2 SAAADI. DNA of the CDR3: TGCGCCAGCAGTGACCTAGCGGGAGGTTCTTACAATGAGCAGTTCTTC. Amino acid sequence: CASSDLAGGSYNEQFF.